This entry describes one T cell receptor beta chain. Its antigen is unidentified. This entry is derived from a study of Tregs in tolerant kidney transplant recipients. Points from the study as a whole: No direct test of biological reproducibility was done here. Validation in larger populations is needed because few patients were studied.

Sequencing used immunoSEQ multiplex PCR; TCRdb keeps in-frame clones, though not all of them. The table lists more than 95,000 clones, roughly 92% of them singletons. Sequenced: CD4+ T cells from blood. The clonotype comes from a human donor in good health.

The CDR3 is CASSLGGPTYGYTF. The CDR3 DNA sequence: TGCGCCAGCAGCTTGGGGGGGCCTACCTATGGCTACACCTTC. This rearrangement joins TRBV5-1 to TRBJ1-2; D possibly corresponds to TRBD1 (6 bases). Germline V gene lookup returns CDR1 SGHRS and CDR2 YFSETQ. The V gene lost 0 bases and the J gene lost 4 bases, with 10 bases spanning the gap. This CDR3 has 14 amino acids.